The clone carrying this T cell receptor (beta chain) was recorded only once. This sample was taken from a study of blood T cell repertoires in COVID-19. Across the whole study: Acute-phase and convalescent COVID-19 samples originated in the United States, Italy and Spain.

Per the authors' pipeline: Researchers report that nucleated cell counts were estimated from reference gene primer amplification. Measured with immunoSEQ multiplex PCR; TCRdb has only the in-frame clones, and not every one. V, J and clone size are those of that table, while D and trimming were read from the DNA. This sample has 300,000 to 400,000 clones, with roughly 90% found just once. Trimming cost V 4 bases and J 0 bases; bases outside gene matches: 4. The CDR3 consists of 15 residues. CDR1 and CDR2 from the germline V gene are MNHEY and SVGEGT. The receptor comes from a woman between 25 and 40 years old who had recovered from COVID-19. The chain uses TRBV6-2 or TRBV6-3 and TRBJ2-7, with 9 bases identical to TRBD1. Sequenced material: PBMCs or T cells enriched from blood (not recorded which). CDR3 region: CASSWDRAGSYEQYF. CDR3 sequence (DNA): TGTGCCAGCAGTTGGGACAGGGCGGGCTCCTACGAGCAGTACTTC.